Following are 16 T cell receptor beta chains from one sample sequenced in a study of CD8 T cells in ankylosing spondylitis. TCRdb re-called the 5' RACE reads with MiXCR, one entry per CDR3 protein. The sample includes 150,000 to 200,000 distinct CDR3 sequences, under 35% of them seen just once. The material sequenced was synovial fluid, either unsorted or a sorted T cell fraction (not recorded which). All receptors derive from a male donor with ankylosing spondylitis.

This clonotype turned up a few times. V and J are TRBV29-1 and TRBJ2-5; possible D gene TRBD1, 6 bases. There are 13 residues in the CDR3. V shed 6 bases and J shed 4 bases, with 15 bases lying between them. In germline, CDR1 is SQVTM, CDR2 ANQGSEA. The CDR3 region has the DNA TGCAGCGTAATGGGGGCGCTGGGAGAGACCCAGTACTTC. It specifies CSVMGALGETQYF.

The chain combines TRBV7-9 with TRBJ2-3; D might be TRBD2 (6 bases). V was shortened by 6 bases and J by 0 bases, with 13 bases between the two germline ends. Germline V gives CDR1 SEHNR, CDR2 FQNEAQ (reference sequence). The CDR3 sequence is 15 residues long. The DNA of the CDR3 is TGTGCCAGCAGTTACGGGACTGACAGCACAGATACGCAGTATTTT. Translating gives CASSYGTDSTDTQYF.

The chain uses TRBV7-9 and TRBJ1-2; TRBD1 agrees at 7 bases. From germline, CDR1 is SEHNR and CDR2 FQNEAQ (reference sequence). V shed 2 bases and J 4 bases; nucleotides not matched to a gene: 4. The CDR3 has 14 amino acids. DNA for the CDR3: TGTGCCAGCAGCTTAAATACAGGGGCCTATGGCTACACCTTC. This codes for CASSLNTGAYGYTF.

The V and J genes are TRBV7-8 and TRBJ2-5; 9 nucleotides match TRBD2. Germline V gene sequence: CDR1 SGHVS, CDR2 FQNEAQ. The CDR3 spans 16 residues. Trimming cost V 0 bases and J 1 base; bases outside gene matches: 3. Written as DNA, the CDR3 is TGTGCCAGCAGCTTAGCAACTAGCGGGCGCCAAGAGACCCAGTACTTC. Its protein is CASSLATSGRQETQYF. The variable domain in full, with the rest retrieved from reference TRBV7-8 and TRBJ2-5, is GAGVSQSPRYKVAKRGQDVALRCDPISGHVSLFWYQQALGQGPEFLTYFQNEAQLDKSGLPSDRFFAERPEGSVSTLKIQRTQQEDSAVYLCASSLATSGRQETQYFGPGTRLLVL.

This clonotype was observed at least ten times. The V call is TRBV20-1, the J call TRBJ1-1; TRBD1 matches 9 bases. In germline, CDR1 is DFQATT, CDR2 SNEGSKA (reference sequence). The length of the CDR3 is 14 residues. Losses at the gene ends were 5 bases for V and 1 base for J; bases not matched to a gene: 5. CDR3 DNA: TGCAGTGCTCCACAGGGGGCAGGGAACACTGAAGCTTTCTTT. Its protein is CSAPQGAGNTEAFF.

This clonotype was recorded at least ten times. This chain connects TRBV5-1 to TRBJ1-3; D perhaps matches TRBD1 (6 bases). Germline CDR1 reads SGHRS; CDR2 reads YFSETQ. This CDR3 is 15 amino acids long. Trimming shortened V by 3 bases and J by 2 bases, and 12 bases separated the two germline ends. CDR3: CASSSGGQPGNTIYF. As DNA, the CDR3 is TGCGCCAGCAGCTCCGGGGGGCAGCCTGGAAACACCATATATTTT.

This clonotype was observed many times. The rearrangement links TRBV29-1 to TRBJ1-2; maybe TRBD1 (6 bases). The V gene's germline CDR1 is SQVTM and CDR2 ANQGSEA. V lost 8 bases, J lost 8 bases, and 21 bases lay in between. The CDR3 is 13 residues long. The CDR3 loop reads CSTTIGGQRGYTF. CDR3 DNA: TGCAGCACCACAATCGGGGGGCAACGAGGCTACACCTTC.

The rearrangement joins TRBV28 to TRBJ2-5; weak D call: TRBD1 (5 bases). The CDR3 has 15 residues. Germline CDR1 MDHEN, CDR2 SYDVKM. Trimming removed 7 bases at V and 3 bases at J, with 18 bases between. This CDR3 reads CASKSDGAFKETQYF. The CDR3 DNA reads TGTGCCAGCAAGAGCGATGGGGCTTTTAAAGAGACCCAGTACTTC.

The J gene is TRBJ2-7, the V gene TRBV7-9; the match to TRBD1 covers 9 bases. This CDR3 has 14 residues. V shed 5 bases, J shed 6 bases, and the junction held 8 bases outside the gene matches. Germline CDR1 reads SEHNR; CDR2 reads FQNEAQ (reference sequence). CDR3 DNA sequence: TGTGCCAGCAGCCCGGGACAGGGACTGGCCGAGCAGTACTTC. Encoded protein: CASSPGQGLAEQYF.

As DNA, the CDR3 is TGTGCCAGCAGCGCCGGGGTAGCTGAAAACACCATATATTTT. Its translation is CASSAGVAENTIYF. The chain employs TRBV7-2 and TRBJ1-3; D is undetermined. The germline V gene encodes CDR1 SGHTA and CDR2 FQGNSA. This CDR3 has 14 residues. Deletions cut 5 bases from V and 6 bases from J, with 14 bases between.

The chain joins TRBV20-1 to TRBJ1-5; TRBD1 matches at 7 bases. The ends lost 6 bases at V and 6 bases at J; junction bases unmatched: 14. The CDR3 consists of 15 residues. Germline assignment: CDR1 DFQATT and CDR2 SNEGSKA (reference sequence). Written as DNA, the CDR3 is TGCAGTGCAGGGGGCCGGACAGGAGGCAGTCAGCCCCAGCATTTT. Its protein is CSAGGRTGGSQPQHF.

This clonotype was picked up a small number of times. The chain recombines TRBV10-3 with TRBJ2-7; 11 bases agree with TRBD2. The V gene's germline CDR1 is ENHRY and CDR2 SYGVKD. V lost 8 bases, J lost 4 bases, and 10 bases stayed unmatched. CDR3 size: 15 residues. DNA for the CDR3: TGTGCCATCGGAAAATTAGCGGGAGGGCTGTACGAGCAGTACTTC. Translating it yields CAIGKLAGGLYEQYF.

In its sample, this clonotype was seen a few times. The genes are TRBV18 and TRBJ2-2; D not certain. Germline CDR1 and CDR2: KGHSH and LQKENI. This CDR3 region has 14 residues. The V end was cut by 4 bases, the J end by 6 bases, with 12 bases between. The CDR3 sequence: CASSRAKSPGELFF. CDR3 coding DNA: TGTGCCAGCTCACGGGCTAAGTCGCCCGGGGAGCTGTTTTTT.

The rearrangement uses TRBV11-2 and TRBJ2-5, with 8 nucleotides matching TRBD2. The CDR3 spans 16 residues. V dropped 1 base and J dropped 1; count of bases not matched to a gene: 5. CDR1 and CDR2 from the germline V gene are SGHAT and FQNNGV. The CDR3 spells CASSLVLAGSQETQYF. CDR3 DNA: TGTGCCAGCAGCTTAGTCCTAGCGGGCAGCCAAGAGACCCAGTACTTC.

This clonotype was seen more than once but under ten times. The V gene is TRBV12-3 or TRBV12-4, the J gene TRBJ1-5; D not certain. The germline V and J ends were trimmed by 5 bases and 0 bases, with 14 bases remaining between them. The CDR3 extends over 16 amino acids. The CDR3 spells CASSPLRQVSNQPQHF. In DNA form, the CDR3 reads TGTGCCAGCAGTCCGCTGAGACAAGTTAGCAATCAGCCCCAGCATTTT.

This clonotype was counted at least ten times. The chain couples TRBV28 to TRBJ2-7, with D perhaps TRBD2 (6 bases). Germline CDR1 MDHEN, CDR2 SYDVKM. This CDR3 region has 14 residues. Trimming shortened V by 6 bases and J by 2 bases, and 14 bases separated the two germline ends. The CDR3 bases are TGTGCCAGCAGACGGAGACTAGTCGCCTACGAGCAGTACTTC. It is translated as CASRRRLVAYEQYF.